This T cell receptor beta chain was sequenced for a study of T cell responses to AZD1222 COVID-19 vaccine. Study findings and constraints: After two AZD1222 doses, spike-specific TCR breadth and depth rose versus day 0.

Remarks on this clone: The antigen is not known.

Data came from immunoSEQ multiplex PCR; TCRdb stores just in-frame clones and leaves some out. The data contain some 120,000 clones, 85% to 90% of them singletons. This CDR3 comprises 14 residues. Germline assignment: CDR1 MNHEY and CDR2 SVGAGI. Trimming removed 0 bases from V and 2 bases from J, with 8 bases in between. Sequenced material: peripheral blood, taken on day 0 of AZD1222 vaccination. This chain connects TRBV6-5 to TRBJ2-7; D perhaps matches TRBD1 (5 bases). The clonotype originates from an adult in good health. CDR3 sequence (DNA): TGTGCCAGCAGTTACTCTGCAGGGCCCTACGAGCAGTACTTC. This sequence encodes CASSYSAGPYEQYF.